This entry is about one T cell receptor (beta chain). As yet, its antigen is unknown. The CDR3 is 15 amino acids. J was trimmed by 4 bases and V by 6 bases; bases with no gene match: 10. Germline assignment: CDR1 SNHLY and CDR2 FYNNEI. Semi-nested PCR with Nested Universal Primer A followed constant-region reverse priming of full-length variable regions. MiXCR was run by TCRdb on the 5' RACE reads, yielding one entry per CDR3 protein. The table has approximately 53,000 distinct CDR3 sequences, 25% to 35% seen once. Memory CD4+ T cells were sorted as CD4+CD45RO+CD25- cells. Overall study findings and caveats: Larger-cohort validation covered only one TCR beta V-J rearrangement.

The sequencing input was tumor-infiltrating memory CD4+ T cells sorted from the breast tumor. Indicated subset: memory CD4+ T cells, CD4+CD45RO+CD25-. The receptor was isolated from a female donor with breast cancer. The rearrangement uses TRBV2 and TRBJ2-5; TRBD2 aligns across 8 bases. Written as DNA, the CDR3 is TGTGCCAGCAGACCGGGACTAGTCGGCGGAGAGACCCAGTACTTC. It yields the protein CASRPGLVGGETQYF.